The rows below give T cell receptor beta chains drawn from one sample of a study of blood T cells in healthy people across ages. TCRdb re-derived calls from the 5' RACE reads in MiXCR, one entry per CDR3 protein. The sample includes 1.5 million to 2 million distinct CDR3 sequences, less than 50% of them seen just once. Input material: blood. These receptors were obtained from a woman aged 40 to 50 in good health. Each CDR3 is given with its conserved first and last residue. D genes are given only for firm matches. Size values are once, few and many counts, or a class for expanded clones, and some rows have none.

D gene,V gene,CDR3 length,J gene,clone size,CDR3 protein,CDR3 DNA
NA,TRBV6-5,15,TRBJ2-6,few,CASRTLTSGANVLTF,TGTGCCAGCAGGACCCTCACGTCTGGGGCCAACGTCCTGACTTTC
TRBD2,TRBV9,15,TRBJ2-3,NA,CASAGAGGDIDTQYF,TGTGCCAGCGCTGGGGCGGGGGGGGATATAGATACGCAGTATTTT
TRBD1,TRBV5-1,16,TRBJ2-1,NA,CASSLVAGGLHSEQFF,TGCGCCAGCAGCTTGGTTGCAGGGGGTCTCCACAGTGAGCAGTTCTTC
NA,TRBV7-3,14,TRBJ2-5,NA,CASSMRPGQETQYF,TGTGCCAGCAGTATGCGTCCAGGCCAAGAGACCCAGTACTTC
TRBD1,TRBV25-1,17,TRBJ2-7,NA,CASRRGVLGQESYEQYF,TGTGCCAGCCGTAGGGGGGTCTTGGGACAGGAATCCTACGAGCAGTACTTC
TRBD2,TRBV4-1,16,TRBJ2-5,NA,CASSQPRLAGGNEQYF,TGCGCCAGCAGCCAACCTCGACTAGCGGGGGGCAATGAGCAGTACTTC
NA,TRBV5-6,19,TRBJ2-6,NA,CASSLAGQGSPSGANVLTF,TGTGCCAGCAGCTTGGCCGGGCAGGGCTCCCCATCTGGGGCCAACGTCCTGACTTTC
TRBD2,TRBV24-1,22,TRBJ2-1,NA,CATSDHTFGGSGGPSSYNEQFF,TGTGCCACCAGTGACCATACGTTTGGTGGTAGCGGGGGGCCAAGCTCCTACAATGAGCAGTTCTTC
TRBD2,TRBV4-1,18,TRBJ2-3,many,CASSQDPASGGSTDTQYF,TGCGCCAGCAGCCAAGATCCGGCTAGCGGGGGTAGCACAGATACGCAGTATTTT
TRBD1,TRBV2,16,TRBJ2-1,once,CASSEDPDRGFNEQFF,TGTGCCAGCAGTGAAGACCCGGACAGGGGATTCAATGAGCAGTTCTTC
NA,TRBV2,16,TRBJ2-1,few,CASSLLSRSSYNEQFF,TGTGCCAGCAGTCTTCTTTCGAGGAGCTCCTACAATGAGCAGTTCTTC
NA,TRBV7-9,15,TRBJ2-7,NA,CASSLYAGALYEQYF,TGTGCCAGCAGCTTATACGCAGGGGCGCTCTACGAGCAGTACTTC
NA,TRBV4-3,12,TRBJ2-3,many,CASSQAADTQYF,TGCGCCAGCAGCCAGGCCGCAGATACGCAGTATTTT
NA,TRBV29-1,14,TRBJ2-3,few,CSVAQGTGTDTQYF,TGCAGCGTTGCTCAGGGTACGGGCACAGATACGCAGTATTTT
TRBD2,TRBV7-2,14,TRBJ2-7,NA,CASGTQRGLYEQYF,TGTGCCAGCGGGACCCAGCGGGGCCTCTACGAGCAGTACTTC
TRBD1,TRBV5-1,17,TRBJ1-1,few,CASSSGFVTGGNTEAFF,TGCGCCAGCAGCTCGGGCTTTGTGACAGGGGGCAACACTGAAGCTTTCTTT
NA,TRBV20-1,10,TRBJ2-1,NA,CSIGPSKQFF,TGCAGCATTGGTCCCTCCAAGCAGTTCTTC
NA,TRBV21-1,18,TRBJ1-2,NA,CASSKAGTGGEANYGYTF,TGTGCCAGCAGCAAAGCTGGTACAGGGGGAGAGGCTAACTATGGCTACACCTTC
TRBD2,TRBV12-3/TRBV12-4,16,TRBJ2-5,few,CASSFRTSGEQETQYF,TGTGCCAGCAGTTTCAGGACTAGCGGGGAACAAGAGACCCAGTACTTC
NA,TRBV12-3/TRBV12-4,17,TRBJ2-3,NA,CASSLALGDGGTDTQYF,TGTGCCAGCAGTTTAGCGCTCGGGGACGGGGGCACAGATACGCAGTATTTT
TRBD2,TRBV27,17,TRBJ2-5,NA,CASSSKLLLAGGNEQYF,TGTGCCAGCAGTTCCAAACTCCTACTAGCGGGGGGAAATGAGCAGTACTTC
TRBD1,TRBV3-1,17,TRBJ2-7,few,CASSQKWTRDRADEQYF,TGTGCCAGCAGCCAAAAGTGGACACGGGACAGGGCCGACGAGCAGTACTTC
NA,TRBV20-1,12,TRBJ2-7,NA,CSARLDSREQYF,TGCAGTGCTAGGCTCGACAGTCGCGAGCAGTACTTC
NA,TRBV7-9,17,TRBJ2-5,NA,CASSLAEQIRIQETQYF,TGTGCCAGCAGCTTAGCCGAACAGATCCGAATCCAAGAGACCCAGTACTTC
NA,TRBV6-1,14,TRBJ2-7,NA,CASSEEDAAYEQYF,TGTGCCAGCAGTGAAGAGGACGCCGCCTACGAGCAGTACTTC
TRBD1,TRBV2,13,TRBJ2-3,NA,CASKGQLLDTQYF,TGTGCCAGCAAGGGACAGTTGTTAGATACGCAGTATTTT
NA,TRBV19,12,TRBJ2-7,once,CASQDLDYEQYF,TGTGCCAGCCAAGACCTAGACTACGAGCAGTACTTC
TRBD1,TRBV6-5,14,TRBJ2-1,few,CASSYSTGGYEQFF,TGTGCCAGCAGTTACTCGACAGGGGGCTATGAGCAGTTCTTC
NA,TRBV7-2,15,TRBJ1-2,NA,CASSQLRATLYGYTF,TGTGCCAGCAGCCAACTCAGGGCAACACTCTATGGCTACACCTTC
NA,TRBV7-9,17,TRBJ2-1,NA,CASSLGFSGLLYNEQFF,TGTGCCAGCAGCTTAGGTTTTTCAGGGCTATTGTACAATGAGCAGTTCTTC
TRBD1,TRBV6-2/TRBV6-3,14,TRBJ2-7,NA,CASSDPGQVSEQYF,TGTGCCAGCAGTGATCCGGGACAGGTTTCCGAGCAGTACTTC
TRBD1,TRBV29-1,13,TRBJ2-5,many,CSVQGQGSRTQYF,TGCAGCGTTCAGGGACAGGGGAGTAGGACCCAGTACTTC
NA,TRBV12-3/TRBV12-4,15,TRBJ1-4,NA,CASSLRELGGEKLFF,TGTGCCAGCAGTTTACGGGAACTGGGTGGTGAAAAACTGTTTTTT
NA,TRBV7-2,16,TRBJ2-5,NA,CASSLGGGGSRETQYF,TGTGCCAGCAGCTTAGGGGGGGGGGGCTCCAGAGAGACCCAGTACTTC
TRBD2,TRBV7-2,18,TRBJ2-5,few,CASSLVNSGLAGQETQYF,TGTGCCAGCAGCTTAGTCAACTCGGGACTAGCGGGTCAAGAGACCCAGTACTTC
NA,TRBV7-9,14,TRBJ2-7,NA,CASSSRDKAYEQYF,TGTGCCAGCAGCTCTCGGGACAAAGCCTACGAGCAGTACTTC
NA,TRBV5-1,14,TRBJ2-7,NA,CASSTSGSYNEQYF,TGCGCCAGCAGCACCTCAGGCTCCTACAATGAGCAGTACTTC
NA,TRBV4-1,16,TRBJ2-6,many,CASSQGQGSGANVLTF,TGCGCCAGCAGCCAAGGTCAGGGTTCTGGGGCCAACGTCCTGACTTTC
NA,TRBV28,17,TRBJ2-6,NA,CASSLIGGAFGANVLTF,TGTGCCAGCAGTTTAATCGGGGGCGCTTTTGGGGCCAACGTCCTGACTTTC
NA,TRBV10-3,13,TRBJ2-3,few,CAARDTSTDTQYF,TGTGCCGCGCGGGATACTAGCACAGATACGCAGTATTTT
NA,TRBV5-1,17,TRBJ2-1,NA,CASSLDATTSSYNEQFF,TGCGCCAGCAGCTTGGATGCCACCACGAGCTCCTACAATGAGCAGTTCTTC
TRBD1,TRBV15,14,TRBJ1-2,NA,CATMDRALGYGYTF,TGTGCCACCATGGACAGGGCTTTGGGGTATGGCTACACCTTC
TRBD2,TRBV5-1,15,TRBJ2-1,NA,CASSWTSGGADGQFF,TGCGCCAGCAGCTGGACTAGCGGGGGGGCCGATGGGCAGTTCTTC
NA,TRBV15,12,TRBJ2-7,NA,CATSRDVDEQYF,TGTGCCACCAGCAGAGATGTGGACGAGCAGTACTTC
NA,TRBV7-9,15,TRBJ2-2,few,CASSPQGWNTGELFF,TGTGCCAGCAGCCCACAGGGATGGAACACCGGGGAGCTGTTTTTT
TRBD1,TRBV7-2,17,TRBJ2-6,few,CASSFKGAGSGANVLTF,TGTGCCAGCAGCTTTAAGGGGGCGGGCTCTGGGGCCAACGTCCTGACTTTC
NA,TRBV5-1,14,TRBJ1-2,NA,CASSPRGAVDGYTF,TGCGCCAGCAGTCCCCGGGGTGCGGTGGATGGCTACACCTTC
NA,TRBV20-1,14,TRBJ2-7,NA,CSARKQITPYGQYF,TGCAGTGCTCGAAAACAGATTACCCCCTACGGGCAGTACTTC
NA,TRBV29-1,13,TRBJ1-2,NA,CSVDAGTRGGYTF,TGCAGCGTGGACGCCGGGACCCGAGGAGGCTACACCTTC
NA,TRBV20-1,11,TRBJ2-3,few,CSAGRPDTQYF,TGCAGTGCTGGACGGCCAGATACGCAGTATTTT
NA,TRBV20-1,14,TRBJ2-7,once,CSARYRANSYEQYF,TGCAGTGCTAGATACAGGGCTAACTCCTACGAGCAGTACTTC
NA,TRBV2,11,TRBJ2-1,NA,CASSERCYAFF,TGTGCCAGCAGTGAAAGGTGTTACGCGTTCTTC
NA,TRBV27,13,TRBJ2-1,NA,CASSTSLLNEQFF,TGTGCCAGCTCTACTAGCCTTTTGAATGAGCAGTTCTTC
TRBD1,TRBV20-1,16,TRBJ1-3,NA,CSARDRDRSSGNTIYF,TGCAGTGCTAGAGACCGGGACAGGAGCTCTGGAAACACCATATATTTT